This note documents a single T cell receptor beta chain sequence. These data come from a study of blood T cell repertoires in COVID-19. Study as a whole: From the United States, Italy and Spain came samples of acute and convalescent COVID-19. Nucleic acid was either cDNA or gDNA, and it came from T cells, B-cell-depleted T cells, or PBMCs.

This CDR3 contains 16 residues. After removal of 3 bases from V and 1 base from J, the junction contained 6 bases not matched to a gene. Germline values: CDR1 SGHNT, CDR2 YYREEE (reference sequence). As handled by the study authors: Estimation of nucleated cell counts relied on the amplification of reference gene primers. The table came from immunoSEQ multiplex PCR; TCRdb's copy has only in-frame clones and leaves some out. V and J calls and clone size follow that table, whereas D and trimming were derived from the DNA. Of roughly 90,000 clones in the sample, approximately 85% were seen once. The TCR originated in a human donor in a cohort sampled during active COVID-19. The chain joins TRBV5-4 to TRBJ2-3; 9 positions match TRBD2. The sequenced sample was peripheral blood. This chain's CDR3 is CASSSRGGAGTDTQYF. The CDR3 DNA reads TGTGCCAGCAGCTCTCGCGGGGGGGCCGGCACAGATACGCAGTATTTT.